Sequencing of this T cell receptor beta chain was carried out in a study of cytomegalovirus exposure and HLA in healthy donors. General study results and limits: In a later analysis, a missense DCLRE1C variant was linked to TCR beta V- and J-gene trimming. Later analysis suggested most CMV-associated TCR beta chains were HLA-restricted.

A remark on this clone: Its matching antigen is unknown.

Both 60 Vbeta primers and 13 Jbeta primers went into the PCR. Clones were sequenced by immunoSEQ multiplex PCR, and TCRdb holds only the in-frame ones, with some missing. The sample records around 130,000 clones, 8.5% being singletons. The CDR3 spans 14 residues. Trimming shortened V by 3 bases and J by 0 bases, and 6 bases separated the two germline ends. CDR1 and CDR2 from the germline V gene are MDHEN and SYDVKM. The chain links TRBV28 to TRBJ1-3; D not resolved. Sequencing used PBMCs. This TCR was sampled from a man between 40 and 49 years old in good health and CMV-seronegative. CDR3 nucleotide sequence: TGTGCCAGCAGTTTTCTGAGCTCTGGAAACACCATATATTTT. It codes for CASSFLSSGNTIYF. Using reference TRBV28 and TRBJ1-3 for the parts outside the CDR3, the full variable domain is DVKVTQSSRYLVKRTGEKVFLECVQDMDHENMFWYRQDPGLGLRLIYFSYDVKMKEKGDIPEGYSVSREKKERFSLILESASTNQTSMYLCASSFLSSGNTIYFGEGSWLTVV.